Listed below are T cell receptor beta chains from one sample, sequenced in a study of blood T cell repertoires in COVID-19. The table came from immunoSEQ multiplex PCR; TCRdb's copy has only in-frame clones and leaves some out. The sample holds 410,000 or so clones; about 88% are singletons and the top ten take about 1.6%. Sequencing input: peripheral blood. The receptors shown here come from a woman aged 40 to 50 with COVID-19, enrolled during active disease. The CDR3 runs from the conserved cysteine through the conserved F or W. The order of the fields is clone size, D gene, V gene, CDR3 protein. D genes are given only for firm matches. Size tells how often a clone was seen (once, few, many) or the class of an expanded clone, and some rows leave it out.

size: NA
D: TRBD2
V: TRBV5-1
CDR3: CASSSGRGVETQYF

size: NA
D: NA
V: TRBV19
CDR3: CASTPRGGGTYNEQFF

size: NA
D: TRBD1
V: TRBV18
CDR3: CASSPEGANSPLHF

size: NA
D: TRBD2
V: TRBV7-9
CDR3: CASSVLAGGYNEQFF

size: NA
D: TRBD2
V: TRBV11-1
CDR3: CASSRSRLAGYYEQYF

size: NA
D: TRBD1
V: TRBV14
CDR3: CASSRQPGTGYIEQYF

size: NA
D: NA
V: TRBV10-3
CDR3: CAISPGKGTEAFF

size: NA
D: TRBD1
V: TRBV5-6
CDR3: CASSIRRYRGMNTEAFF

size: once
D: TRBD1
V: TRBV28
CDR3: CASSTGGHNQPQHF

size: few
D: TRBD1
V: TRBV10-3
CDR3: CAISETGGNDGYTF

size: NA
D: NA
V: TRBV6-2/TRBV6-3
CDR3: CASSYGASTDTQYF

size: NA
D: NA
V: TRBV19
CDR3: CASSGNTGELFF

size: NA
D: TRBD1
V: TRBV10-3
CDR3: CATWTGDSNQPQHF

size: NA
D: NA
V: TRBV5-5
CDR3: CASSLAGGSSYTF